This is a list of T cell receptor beta chains from one sample in a study of human T cells and chemical hapten exposure. TCRdb called the RACE reads again in MiXCR, with one record for every CDR3 protein. The sample has about 80,000 distinct CDR3 sequences; 14% are singletons. The source was whole blood, collected in connection with sensitization to the hapten diphenylcyclopropenone (DPC). Receptors originate from a woman aged 45-65 years with alopecia areata. Some clones in this sample may be carry-over from other donors' samples. The CDR3 runs from the conserved cysteine through the conserved F or W. D genes are given only for firm matches. Where a row states a size, it is once, few, many or the class of an expanded clone; other rows omit it.

TRBV29-1	TRBJ2-3	-	-	CSVATFGTADTQYF	TGCAGCGTGGCGACTTTTGGAACGGCAGATACGCAGTATTTT
TRBV20-1	TRBJ1-1	-	-	CSAMTGNTEAFF	TGCAGTGCTATGACAGGGAACACTGAAGCTTTCTTT
TRBV18	TRBJ1-1	many	-	CASSPLDRGTEAFF	TGTGCCAGCTCACCCCTCGACAGAGGCACTGAAGCTTTCTTT
TRBV6-6	TRBJ2-1	-	-	CASRPDRFYYNEQFF	TGTGCCAGCAGACCGGATAGATTTTACTACAATGAGCAGTTCTTC
TRBV3-1	TRBJ2-3	many	-	CASSGTSARMSSTDTQYF	TGTGCCAGCAGCGGGACCTCAGCTAGGATGTCTAGCACAGATACGCAGTATTTT
TRBV4-2	TRBJ2-1	-	TRBD2	CASSPRAGGPGNEQFF	TGTGCCAGCAGCCCCCGGGCGGGAGGGCCCGGTAATGAGCAGTTCTTC
TRBV28	TRBJ1-2	-	TRBD1	CASRSPGQGFHYGYTF	TGTGCCAGCAGATCCCCGGGACAGGGGTTTCACTATGGCTACACCTTC
TRBV18	TRBJ2-1	-	TRBD1	CASSPPGQGGNEQFF	TGTGCCAGCTCACCACCGGGACAGGGTGGCAATGAGCAGTTCTTC
TRBV20-1	TRBJ2-1	many	TRBD2	CSAIIAGLYNEQFF	TGCAGTGCTATAATAGCGGGACTCTACAATGAGCAGTTCTTC
TRBV5-4	TRBJ2-7	-	-	CASSLEEGLLYEQYF	TGTGCCAGCAGCTTGGAGGAGGGCCTCCTCTACGAGCAGTACTTC
TRBV6-6	TRBJ2-3	few	TRBD1	CASRDRGGTDTQYF	TGTGCCAGCAGAGACAGGGGAGGCACAGATACGCAGTATTTT
TRBV7-9	TRBJ2-2	few	TRBD2	CASSPLAGGTTGELFF	TGTGCCAGCAGCCCCTTAGCGGGAGGAACCACCGGGGAGCTGTTTTTT
TRBV30	TRBJ1-5	few	-	CAWSKQGVQPQHF	TGTGCCTGGAGTAAACAGGGAGTTCAGCCCCAGCATTTT
TRBV2	TRBJ2-3	-	-	CASSSRQGGTDTQYF	TGTGCCAGCAGTTCCCGACAGGGAGGAACAGATACGCAGTATTTT
TRBV29-1	TRBJ2-7	-	-	CSVSPAGHGVGYEQYF	TGCAGCGTCTCCCCCGCGGGACACGGAGTTGGCTACGAGCAGTACTTC
TRBV5-5	TRBJ2-2	many	-	CASSSNRVRNTGELFF	TGTGCCAGCAGCTCAAACAGGGTTCGGAACACCGGGGAGCTGTTTTTT
TRBV3-1	TRBJ1-2	-	-	CASSRLSYGYTF	TGTGCCAGCAGCCGCCTAAGCTATGGCTACACCTTC
TRBV14	TRBJ1-2	-	-	CASSRTAGGGYTF	TGTGCCAGCAGCCGTACGGCGGGGGGCGGCTACACCTTC
TRBV20-1	TRBJ1-6	few	-	CSAIGQKYHNSPLHF	TGCAGTGCTATTGGACAGAAATACCATAATTCACCCCTCCACTTT
TRBV27	TRBJ2-2	few	TRBD2	CASSFLAGGPPGELFF	TGTGCCAGCAGTTTTCTAGCGGGGGGACCCCCCGGGGAGCTGTTTTTT
TRBV20-1	TRBJ2-7	-	-	CSASEDSTHYEQYF	TGCAGTGCTAGTGAAGATTCCACCCACTACGAGCAGTACTTC
TRBV18	TRBJ2-5	few	-	CASSPAAGRETQYF	TGTGCCAGCTCCCCGGCTGCGGGAAGAGAGACCCAGTACTTC
TRBV29-1	TRBJ1-3	-	-	CSAGAVSGNTIYF	TGCAGCGCGGGGGCAGTCTCTGGAAACACCATATATTTT
TRBV12-3/TRBV12-4	TRBJ2-7	-	TRBD1	CASRPSTGGYEQYF	TGTGCCAGCAGACCATCCACAGGGGGCTACGAGCAGTACTTC
TRBV29-1	TRBJ1-2	-	TRBD1	CSVVHVDRGFGGYTF	TGCAGCGTAGTTCACGTGGACAGGGGTTTTGGTGGCTACACCTTC
TRBV20-1	TRBJ2-3	few	-	CSATVPRERSTDTQYF	TGCAGTGCAACCGTTCCCCGGGAGAGGAGCACAGATACGCAGTATTTT
TRBV11-2	TRBJ2-1	few	TRBD2	CASSPKLAGGLNEQFF	TGTGCCAGCAGCCCTAAACTAGCGGGAGGGTTGAATGAGCAGTTCTTC
TRBV23-1	TRBJ2-7	-	-	CASSQPKRTVSYEQYF	TGCGCCAGCAGTCAACCCAAACGGACGGTTTCCTACGAGCAGTACTTC
TRBV10-3	TRBJ1-2	-	TRBD1	CAISEADRAYYGYTF	TGTGCCATCAGTGAGGCGGACAGGGCCTACTATGGCTACACCTTC
TRBV29-1	TRBJ2-2	few	-	CSVDSLGNTGELFF	TGCAGCGTTGATTCTCTGGGGAACACCGGGGAGCTGTTTTTT
TRBV6-5	TRBJ1-4	many	TRBD1	CASRRRGRNEKLFF	TGTGCCAGCAGACGGAGGGGGCGTAATGAAAAACTGTTTTTT
TRBV6-5	TRBJ2-6	few	TRBD1	CASTEDRAGANVLTF	TGTGCCAGCACCGAAGACAGGGCTGGGGCCAACGTCCTGACTTTC
TRBV4-2	TRBJ2-5	-	TRBD2	CASSQGWRGETQYF	TGTGCCAGCAGCCAAGGGTGGCGGGGGGAGACCCAGTACTTC
TRBV20-1	TRBJ1-1	-	TRBD1	CSARDRWNTEAFF	TGCAGTGCTAGGGACAGGTGGAACACTGAAGCTTTCTTT
TRBV12-3/TRBV12-4	TRBJ2-7	-	TRBD1	CASSFADRGIYEQYF	TGTGCCAGCAGTTTCGCGGACAGGGGGATCTACGAGCAGTACTTC
TRBV5-6	TRBJ1-3	few	-	CASSFRQASGNTIYF	TGTGCCAGCAGCTTTAGACAGGCCTCTGGAAACACCATATATTTT
TRBV5-1	TRBJ2-3	-	-	CASSLLQGPDTQYF	TGCGCCAGCAGCTTGCTTCAGGGCCCAGATACGCAGTATTTT
TRBV20-1	TRBJ2-2	-	TRBD2	CSARQGLAGETGELFF	TGCAGTGCTAGGCAGGGACTAGCGGGAGAAACCGGGGAGCTGTTTTTT
TRBV30	TRBJ2-3	few	TRBD2	CAWNEAGGAGTQYF	TGTGCCTGGAATGAGGCGGGAGGGGCCGGGACGCAGTATTTT
TRBV6-5	TRBJ2-1	-	-	CASSYVGEQFF	TGTGCCAGCAGTTACGTGGGGGAGCAGTTCTTC
TRBV30	TRBJ1-6	few	-	CAWSLGYRSPLHF	TGTGCCTGGAGTTTGGGATACAGGTCACCCCTCCACTTT
TRBV12-2	TRBJ1-5	-	-	CASRLERASRRPQHF	TGTGCAAGTCGCTTAGAGAGGGCTTCCCGGAGGCCCCAGCATTTT
TRBV20-1	TRBJ1-3	-	-	CSARFSGNTIYF	TGCAGTGCTAGATTCTCTGGAAACACCATATATTTT
TRBV7-6	TRBJ1-1	-	-	CASSARQGRDTEAFF	TGTGCCAGCAGCGCTCGCCAGGGAAGGGACACTGAAGCTTTCTTT
TRBV3-1	TRBJ2-4	few	TRBD2	CASTGGLAGGVGNIQYF	TGTGCCAGCACCGGGGGACTAGCGGGAGGAGTCGGAAACATTCAGTACTTC
TRBV29-1	TRBJ2-5	few	-	CSVARSAKETQYF	TGCAGCGTTGCTAGGTCGGCCAAAGAGACCCAGTACTTC
TRBV10-3	TRBJ2-1	few	TRBD1	CAISGTGTGGSYNEQFF	TGTGCCATCAGTGGAACCGGGACAGGTGGATCCTACAATGAGCAGTTCTTC
TRBV7-2	TRBJ2-3	many	-	CACEWVGDTQYF	TGTGCCTGCGAATGGGTTGGAGATACGCAGTATTTT
TRBV7-9	TRBJ1-3	many	TRBD1	CASSGSGGGGNTIYF	TGTGCCAGCAGCGGTTCAGGGGGCGGTGGAAACACCATATATTTT
TRBV30	TRBJ2-1	-	TRBD2	CAWERGYNEQFF	TGTGCCTGGGAGCGGGGGTACAATGAGCAGTTCTTC
TRBV29-1	TRBJ2-1	few	-	CSVERTRDNEQFF	TGCAGCGTTGAACGGACCCGGGATAATGAGCAGTTCTTC